The 25 T cell receptor beta chains below all came from one sample that was sequenced in a study of post-analysis software for immune sequencing data (dated by TCRdb to about 2015). Study-wide conclusions, independent of this receptor: Several TRBV segments, including TRBV5-6, TRBV5-1 and TRBV20-1, were significantly more frequent in patients than controls.

Library preparation used PCR. TCRdb shows the sequencer as Illumina HiSeq 2500. To reduce PCR and sequencing biases, unique molecular identifiers were incorporated into the TCR beta cDNA libraries. Using fastp at Q25 and MiXCR, TCRdb reprocessed the public reads and kept productive beta chains. Rows are combined by CDR3 protein, so each entry shows the most common genes and DNA. The sample data list about 570,000 distinct CDR3 sequences, and under 40% of these were observed just once. Jointly, the top ten make up 4.5% to 7.5% of the sample. These receptors are not linked to any known antigen. Sequencing was done on a sample of blood. Receptors were obtained from a girl younger than 18 with multiple sclerosis.

The J gene is TRBJ2-3, the V gene TRBV20-1; the D gene is possibly TRBD2 (5 bases). Germline V gene data show CDR1 as DFQATT and CDR2 as SNEGSKA (reference sequence). The ends were cut back, 0 bases at V and 2 bases at J, with 12 bases in the middle. The CDR3 covers 15 residues. CDR3 sequence reads: CSARDLEADTDTQYF. The DNA of the CDR3 is TGCAGTGCTAGAGATTTGGAGGCCGACACAGATACGCAGTATTTT.

A few counts support this clonotype. The chain employs TRBV6-5 and TRBJ2-3; weak D call: TRBD2 (5 bases). The CDR3 has 15 amino acids. Deletions cut 8 bases from V and 4 bases from J, with 19 bases between. Germline V gene sequence: CDR1 MNHEY, CDR2 SVGAGI. The CDR3, as DNA: TGTGCCAGCCGGTTTGGGAGTGTCTACGCAGATACGCAGTATTTT. Its protein product is CASRFGSVYADTQYF.

This clonotype was observed a few times. The chain carries TRBV2 and TRBJ2-3; D is unresolved. V lost 4 bases and J lost 1, with 9 bases in between. Germline CDR1 and CDR2: SNHLY and FYNNEI. This CDR3 comprises 14 residues. CDR3 amino acids: CASSAALGTDTQYF. As DNA, the CDR3 is TGTGCCAGCAGTGCGGCCCTGGGCACAGATACGCAGTATTTT.

This clonotype was seen at least ten times. The J gene is TRBJ2-7, the V gene TRBV7-2, with 7 bases fitting TRBD1. CDR3 length: 14 residues. Looked up from germline, CDR1 is SGHTA and CDR2 is FQGNSA. Unmatched junction bases numbered 7, after V lost 6 bases and J lost 2 bases. The CDR3 protein is CASSPRQGPYEQYF. The CDR3 nucleotides are TGTGCCAGCAGTCCGAGACAGGGTCCCTACGAGCAGTACTTC.

The chain uses TRBV6-2 or TRBV6-3 and TRBJ1-6, with unresolved D. The V end was cut by 10 bases, the J end by 14 bases, with 12 bases between. This CDR3 region has 10 residues. The V gene's germline CDR1 is MNHEY and CDR2 SVGEGT. CDR3 amino acids: CATMEVSLHF. CDR3 in DNA: TGTGCCACCATGGAGGTGTCCCTCCACTTT.

This chain connects TRBV5-1 to TRBJ1-2; D is unresolved. V was shortened by 6 bases and J by 2 bases, with 11 bases between the two germline ends. The CDR3 spans 13 residues. The germline gives CDR1 SGHRS, CDR2 YFSETQ. CDR3 coding DNA: TGCGCCAGCACTCAGGAGGTCAACTATGGCTACACCTTC. Residues: CASTQEVNYGYTF.

CDR3 bases: TGCGCCAGCAGGTCGACAGGGAAAACTAATGAAAAACTGTTTTTT. This translates into CASRSTGKTNEKLFF. The chain employs TRBV5-1 and TRBJ1-4, with 7 bases identical to TRBD1. The germline V gene has CDR1 SGHRS and CDR2 YFSETQ. This CDR3 comprises 15 residues. Trimming removed 5 bases from V and 1 base from J; junction bases left unmatched: 5.

This clonotype was counted ten times or more. CDR3 sequence (DNA): TGTGCCAGCAGGCAAGCAGATACGCAGTATTTT. This gives the protein CASRQADTQYF. This rearrangement joins TRBV12-3 or TRBV12-4 to TRBJ2-3; D uncertain. Trimming removed 6 bases from V and 4 bases from J, with 5 bases in between. This CDR3 spans 11 amino acids.

The chain has TRBV5-1 and TRBJ1-2, with D perhaps TRBD1 (6 bases). This CDR3 is built from 12 residues. Deletions cut 5 bases from V and 3 bases from J, with 8 bases between. Per germline, CDR1 SGHRS and CDR2 YFSETQ. In DNA form, the CDR3 reads TGCGCCAGCAGGCCAGGGGACTATGGCTACACCTTC. Its protein product is CASRPGDYGYTF. The whole variable domain, remainder taken from reference TRBV5-1 and TRBJ1-2, is KAGVTQTPRYLIKTRGQQVTLSCSPISGHRSVSWYQQTPGQGLQFLFEYFSETQRNKGNFPGRFSGRQFSNSRSEMNVSTLELGDSALYLCASRPGDYGYTFGSGTRLTVV.

This clonotype has just a few counts. This sequence joins TRBV2 and TRBJ2-1, with D maybe TRBD2 (7 bases). Trimming removed 4 bases at V and 7 bases at J, with 14 bases between. The CDR3 runs to 14 residues. CDR1 and CDR2 from the germline V gene are SNHLY and FYNNEI. The CDR3 loop is CASSVYREGNEQFF. For the CDR3, the DNA is TGTGCCAGCAGTGTATACAGGGAGGGGAATGAGCAGTTCTTC.

CDR3 sequence (DNA): TGTGCCACCAGCAAATCGACAGGGTTCAACCACAATGAGCAGTTCTTC. Amino acid sequence: CATSKSTGFNHNEQFF. The V and J genes are TRBV15 and TRBJ2-1, with TRBD1 identical over 7 bases. CDR1 and CDR2 (germline): LNHNV, YYDKDF (reference sequence). The CDR3 has 16 amino acids. The junction had 11 bases not matched to a gene; V was cut back by 4 bases and J by 5 bases. Looking up the rest from reference TRBV15 and TRBJ2-1 gives the full variable domain: DAMVIQNPRYQVTQFGKPVTLSCSQTLNHNVMYWYQQKSSQAPKLLFHYYDKDFNNEADTPDNFQSRRPNTSFCFLDIRSPGLGDTAMYLCATSKSTGFNHNEQFFGPGTRLTVL.

This clonotype came up a few times. The rearrangement uses TRBV3-1 and TRBJ2-3; D remains ambiguous. The CDR3 length is 14 residues. Trimming stripped 0 bases from V and 4 bases from J, with 8 bases between. Germline V gene sequence: CDR1 LGHDT, CDR2 YNNKEL (reference sequence). The CDR3 bases are TGTGCCAGCAGCCAAGATGCAGTCGCAGATACGCAGTATTTT. Its translation: CASSQDAVADTQYF.

V usage is TRBV11-2 and J usage is TRBJ2-1; 8 bases match TRBD1. The CDR3 loop spans 15 amino acids. V shed 4 bases and J 4 bases; nucleotides not matched to a gene: 6. Germline loops: CDR1 SGHAT, CDR2 FQNNGV. The CDR3: CASSSRGRGYNEQFF. The CDR3 coding sequence is TGTGCCAGCAGCTCCAGGGGGCGCGGGTACAATGAGCAGTTCTTC.

This chain links TRBV5-1 with TRBJ1-6; D unclear. This CDR3 is 15 amino acids long. Deletions cut 1 base from V and 8 bases from J, with 13 bases between. The V gene's germline CDR1 is SGHRS and CDR2 YFSETQ. CDR3 in amino acids: CASSLTQKTDSPLHF. In nucleotides, the CDR3 is TGCGCCAGCAGCTTGACTCAGAAAACGGATTCACCCCTCCACTTT.

The chain is built from TRBV12-3 or TRBV12-4 and TRBJ2-1; either TRBD1 or TRBD2 may fit D (5 bases each). There are 15 residues in the CDR3. The V and J ends lost 6 bases and 10 bases respectively, with 22 bases between them. CDR3 protein: CASSVRDPNLREQFF. The CDR3 DNA sequence: TGTGCCAGCAGCGTCCGGGACCCCAATTTAAGGGAGCAGTTCTTC.

This clonotype was found a few times. The chain couples TRBV20-1 to TRBJ1-4; weak D call: TRBD1 (6 bases). The germline CDR1 and CDR2 sequences are DFQATT and SNEGSKA (reference sequence). The CDR3 consists of 13 residues. The V and J ends lost 0 bases and 8 bases respectively, with 10 bases between them. The CDR3 reads CSARDGGTEKLFF. DNA for the CDR3: TGCAGTGCTAGAGATGGGGGGACAGAAAAACTGTTTTTT.

This clonotype occurred a few times. The chain has TRBV7-3 and TRBJ2-7; the D gene could be TRBD1 or TRBD2 (6 bases each). CDR1 and CDR2 (germline): SGHTA, FQGTGA. Trimming shortened V by 2 bases and J by 2 bases, and 19 bases separated the two germline ends. CDR3 length equals 17 residues. The CDR3 reads CASSLGGSSGGTYEQYF. CDR3 in DNA: TGTGCCAGCAGCTTAGGGGGCAGTAGCGGTGGAACCTACGAGCAGTACTTC.

The chain combines TRBV5-1 with TRBJ1-1; TRBD1 is a possible D gene (5 bases). Germline loops: CDR1 SGHRS, CDR2 YFSETQ. The V gene lost 3 bases and the J gene lost 10 bases, with 19 bases spanning the gap. This CDR3 region has 14 residues. CDR3 sequence (DNA): TGCGCCAGCAGCTCGTTTACCCGGGACTCTGGAGCTTTCTTT. Its protein product is CASSSFTRDSGAFF.

Concerning this clonotype: At one end the junction does not follow the germline gene, possibly because of a read error. The gene calls are TRBV5-1 and TRBJ2-2; 9 bases match TRBD1. The CDR3 extends over 17 amino acids. Germline V gives CDR1 SGHRS, CDR2 YFSETQ. CDR3 region: CTSSPARGQGNTGELFF. Written as DNA, the CDR3 is TGCACCAGCAGCCCGGCCCGGGGACAGGGAAACACCGGGGAGCTGTTTTTT.

The sample holds a few counts of this clonotype. This chain links TRBV2 with TRBJ2-7, with 12 bases aligning to TRBD1. V shed 3 bases and J 9 bases; nucleotides not matched to a gene: 6. Germline lookup yields CDR1 SNHLY and CDR2 FYNNEI. The CDR3 spans 14 residues. This CDR3 is CASSDWGQGASQYF. In DNA, the CDR3 is TGTGCCAGCAGTGACTGGGGACAGGGGGCGTCGCAGTACTTC.

This chain links TRBV6-7 with TRBJ2-4, with D possibly being TRBD2 (5 bases). TRBV6-7 carries the ORF label, with uncertain function. V lost 0 bases to trimming and J lost 4 bases, with 10 bases between them. The CDR3 totals 15 residues. The CDR3 region has the DNA TGTGCCAGCAGTTACTCCGGGGTACCTAAAAACATTCAGTACTTC. This encodes CASSYSGVPKNIQYF.

The chain joins TRBV2 to TRBJ2-7, with 10 positions matching TRBD2. The CDR3 sequence is 15 residues long. Unmatched junction bases numbered 9, after V lost 7 bases and J lost 3 bases. Germline V gene sequence: CDR1 SNHLY, CDR2 FYNNEI. The CDR3, as DNA: TGTGCCAGCAATAGGGATAGCGGGGGGATCTACGAGCAGTACTTC. Translating gives CASNRDSGGIYEQYF.

Regarding this clonotype: One end of the junction is discordant with germline, which a read error may explain. The CDR3 reads CASSSGPGALTRYF. The CDR3 coding sequence is TGTGCCAGCAGCTCTGGGCCGGGGGCCTTGACGCGGTATTTT. This chain uses TRBV7-7 with TRBJ2-3; D possibly matches TRBD1 or TRBD2 (6 bases each). CDR1 SSHAT and CDR2 FNYEAQ come from the germline V gene (reference sequence). This CDR3 is 14 amino acids long.

The V gene is TRBV6-5, the J gene TRBJ1-4; D gene ambiguous. Trimming cost V 2 bases and J 7 bases, with 11 bases left between them. This CDR3 is 14 amino acids long. CDR1 and CDR2 from the germline V gene are MNHEY and SVGAGI. The CDR3 DNA follows: TGTGCCAGCAGTTACCTGGAGGACGGTGAAAAACTGTTTTTT. This encodes CASSYLEDGEKLFF.

This clonotype showed up just a few times. The V gene is TRBV11-2, the J gene TRBJ2-7; maybe TRBD2 (6 bases). CDR1 and CDR2 (germline): SGHAT, FQNNGV. Trimming stripped 6 bases from V and 0 bases from J, with 18 bases between. The CDR3 extends over 16 amino acids. The CDR3 DNA reads TGTGCCAGCAGGGTAGACGGGGGATTAAGCTCCTACGAGCAGTACTTC. It encodes CASRVDGGLSSYEQYF.